This TCR beta chain was observed in a study of blood T cells in healthy people across ages. Overall study: Capture via template switching afforded approximately one barcoded beta molecule per two T cells. Findings and limits, study-wide: The study lacked donor CMV status, which possibly confounded expanded clonotype changes. Compared with aged donors, long-lived donors showed fewer expanded clones, suggesting selection. Researchers deemed the diversity estimates from one million T cells underestimates.

Together with a sample-barcoded 5' primer, a J-beta primer mix was included in a second PCR lasting about 7 to 12 cycles. TCRdb re-derived calls from the 5' RACE reads in MiXCR, one entry per CDR3 protein. The sample has about 1,000,000 distinct CDR3 sequences; under 45% are singletons. This clonotype has just a few counts. The antigen remains undetermined. Trimming cost V 5 bases and J 2 bases; bases outside gene matches: 7. Germline CDR1 SGHNT, CDR2 YYREEE (reference sequence). The CDR3 is made up of 14 amino acids. The specimen sequenced was blood. This TCR came from a woman aged 60-75 years in good health. This chain links TRBV5-4 with TRBJ2-7, with 7 nucleotides matching TRBD2. In DNA, the CDR3 is TGTGCCAGCAGAATGGCGGGAGCCCCCTACGAGCAGTACTTC. Translating gives CASRMAGAPYEQYF.